The rows below give T cell receptor beta chains drawn from one sample of a study of blood T cells in healthy people across ages. From the 5' RACE reads, TCRdb called clonotypes with MiXCR, one entry per CDR3 protein. The table shows 1,800,000 or so distinct CDR3 sequences, with about two fifths occurring only once. Sequences were obtained from blood. The origin of the receptors is a human donor in good health. The CDR3 runs from the conserved cysteine through the conserved F or W.

v_call: TRBV29-1
cdr3_aa: CSVVNRDRGRTEAFF

v_call: TRBV29-1
cdr3_aa: CSVEDEGGWDEKLFF

v_call: TRBV9
cdr3_aa: CASSVVAAGYNEQFF

v_call: TRBV12-3/TRBV12-4
cdr3_aa: CASSRQEEGGYTF

v_call: TRBV9
cdr3_aa: CASSARTVGSEQYF

v_call: TRBV24-1
cdr3_aa: CATSDTRSFLSTDTQYF

v_call: TRBV4-3
cdr3_aa: CASSPAGGGARGYTF

v_call: TRBV12-3/TRBV12-4
cdr3_aa: CASSFISTDAQYF

v_call: TRBV28
cdr3_aa: CASSYGTGGLGQETQYF

v_call: TRBV7-3
cdr3_aa: CASSRSLTDTQYF

v_call: TRBV20-1
cdr3_aa: CSAREANRAFGYGYTF

v_call: TRBV5-1
cdr3_aa: CASSWESSYNEQFF

v_call: TRBV12-3/TRBV12-4
cdr3_aa: CASLSLQFETRGTGELFF

v_call: TRBV18
cdr3_aa: CASSEGLAGHNEQFF

v_call: TRBV27
cdr3_aa: CASSGRGDEQYF

v_call: TRBV3-1
cdr3_aa: CASSQVTSGGKETQYF

v_call: TRBV20-1
cdr3_aa: CSARDMARMGGRFYGYTF

v_call: TRBV10-3
cdr3_aa: CAISEGGQYTNEQFF

v_call: TRBV7-2
cdr3_aa: CASSPRQGEMETQYF

v_call: TRBV6-2/TRBV6-3
cdr3_aa: CASSYIAGELFF

v_call: TRBV20-1
cdr3_aa: CSLGGGEETQYF

v_call: TRBV29-1
cdr3_aa: CSVGQAGNTGELFF

v_call: TRBV5-1
cdr3_aa: CASSMGATSPDTQYF

v_call: TRBV5-6
cdr3_aa: CASSLYFGGCTF

v_call: TRBV7-2
cdr3_aa: CASSFSGRGTDTQYF

v_call: TRBV24-1
cdr3_aa: CATSDPGQITDTQYF

v_call: TRBV4-3
cdr3_aa: CASSLGQGAWNTEAFF

v_call: TRBV10-3
cdr3_aa: CAISPSGGLNEQYF

v_call: TRBV7-3
cdr3_aa: CASSGQGDPYEQYF

v_call: TRBV7-2
cdr3_aa: CASSPQGKDEKLFF

v_call: TRBV19
cdr3_aa: CASTESRGYEQYF

v_call: TRBV12-3/TRBV12-4
cdr3_aa: CASSPPGTASTDTEYF

v_call: TRBV2
cdr3_aa: CASSLIRGYTEAFF

v_call: TRBV10-3
cdr3_aa: CAINPLPGQGDGYTF

v_call: TRBV9
cdr3_aa: CASSVSGISKNIQYF

v_call: TRBV29-1
cdr3_aa: CSVVQEEGGYGYTF

v_call: TRBV9
cdr3_aa: CASSVQQANYGYTF

v_call: TRBV9
cdr3_aa: CASSRGDYSPDTRYF

v_call: TRBV7-9
cdr3_aa: CASSFGTGGSTEQYF

v_call: TRBV7-6
cdr3_aa: CASSLGGRQIYNEQFF

v_call: TRBV28
cdr3_aa: CASSLSTDEQYF

v_call: TRBV29-1
cdr3_aa: CSAGVEYEQFF